These 4 T cell receptor beta chains were all obtained from the same sample, sequenced in a study of PD-1 blockade in classical Hodgkin lymphoma. Each patient's relapse followed autologous stem cell transplantation, and brentuximab vedotin exposure varied. Sequenced by immunoSEQ multiplex PCR; TCRdb stores in-frame clones only, minus some. Of more than 85,000 clones listed, 80% to 95% are singletons. Sequencing used peripheral blood mononuclear cells (PBMCs), obtained before the second cycle of nivolumab. Every receptor here comes from a human donor with classical Hodgkin lymphoma.

The gene calls are TRBV27 and TRBJ2-3; TRBD2 aligns across 9 bases. V was pared by 5 bases and J by 4 bases, with 13 bases of the junction left unmatched. The germline CDR1 and CDR2 sequences are MNHEY and SMNVEV (reference sequence). There are 17 residues in the CDR3. CDR3 residues: CASSQTIAGVVPDTQYF. The CDR3 bases are TGTGCCAGCAGTCAAACAATAGCGGGAGTCGTCCCAGATACGCAGTATTTT.

This chain links TRBV6-5 with TRBJ1-2; 10 nucleotides line up with TRBD1. Germline V lookup: CDR1 MNHEY, CDR2 SVGAGI. Losses at the gene ends were 7 bases for V and 7 bases for J; bases not matched to a gene: 9. The CDR3 is made up of 14 amino acids. In nucleotides, the CDR3 is TGTGCCAGCACCTCCGGACAGGGGGTGGGTGGCTACACCTTC. It encodes CASTSGQGVGGYTF.

CDR3 region: CATSDPGKEDTQYF. In nucleotides, the CDR3 is TGTGCCACCTCGGACCCGGGTAAGGAGGATACGCAGTATTTT. The chain has TRBV19 and TRBJ2-3; D call uncertain. Germline V gene sequence: CDR1 LNHDA, CDR2 SQIVND (reference sequence). V lost 10 bases to trimming and J lost 6 bases, with 20 bases between them. The CDR3 sequence is 14 residues long.

This chain uses TRBV5-1 with TRBJ1-2, with D maybe TRBD1 (6 bases). The CDR3 runs to 16 residues. Germline V gene sequence: CDR1 SGHRS, CDR2 YFSETQ. Trimming removed 1 base from V and 3 bases from J, with 16 bases in between. CDR3 DNA: TGCGCCAGCAGCTTGTTGTTAGAGGGGGTTTACTATGGCTACACCTTC. Its translation is CASSLLLEGVYYGYTF.